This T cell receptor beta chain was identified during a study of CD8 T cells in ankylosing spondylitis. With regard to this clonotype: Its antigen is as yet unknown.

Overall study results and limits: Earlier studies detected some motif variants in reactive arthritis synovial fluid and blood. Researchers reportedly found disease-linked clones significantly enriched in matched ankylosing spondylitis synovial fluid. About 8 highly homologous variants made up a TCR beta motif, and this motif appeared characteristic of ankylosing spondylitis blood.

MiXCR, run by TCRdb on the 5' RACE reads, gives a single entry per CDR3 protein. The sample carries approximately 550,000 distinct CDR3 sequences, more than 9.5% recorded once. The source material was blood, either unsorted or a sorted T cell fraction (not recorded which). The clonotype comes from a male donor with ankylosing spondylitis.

CDR3 in DNA: TGTGCCACCAGCCCCCGGGTCACTGAAGGTACTGAAGCTTTCTTT. Its protein product is CATSPRVTEGTEAFF. The V gene is TRBV15, the J gene TRBJ1-1; D unresolved. V was trimmed by 5 bases and J by 5 bases, leaving 18 bases between them. Per germline, CDR1 LNHNV and CDR2 YYDKDF (reference sequence). The CDR3 length is 15 residues.